The 7 T cell receptor beta chains listed next were all sequenced from one sample in a study of cytomegalovirus exposure and HLA in healthy donors. Method: immunoSEQ multiplex PCR; TCRdb's copy keeps in-frame clones and lacks some. The repertoire holds 150,000 or so clones, with approximately 86% as singletons. Sequencing was performed on PBMCs. The receptor source for this set is a man aged 18 to 30 in good health and CMV-seropositive.

This chain connects TRBV4-1 to TRBJ2-1; D possibly corresponds to TRBD2 (5 bases). The germline V gene has CDR1 MGHRA and CDR2 YSYEKL. V lost 0 bases and J 0 bases, leaving 12 bases between the germline ends. This CDR3 has 17 residues. CDR3 in amino acids: CASSQEGEASSYNEQFF. In nucleotides, the CDR3 is TGCGCCAGCAGCCAAGAGGGAGAGGCTAGCTCCTACAATGAGCAGTTCTTC.

The J gene is TRBJ2-1, the V gene TRBV5-4, with 9 bases that match TRBD2. Germline trimming cut 4 bases from V and 5 bases from J; bases unmatched to any gene: 10. The CDR3 extends over 16 amino acids. In germline, CDR1 is SGHNT, CDR2 YYREEE (reference sequence). CDR3 nucleotides: TGTGCCAGCAGCCCGGGTGGGCTAGCGGGGCACAATGAGCAGTTCTTC. Its translation: CASSPGGLAGHNEQFF.

The table lists this clone with a count of one. V and J are TRBV6-1 and TRBJ1-2, with D possibly matching TRBD1 (6 bases). V was trimmed by 0 bases and J by 8 bases, leaving 19 bases between them. CDR3 length: 16 residues. Germline assignment: CDR1 MNHNS and CDR2 SASEGT. As DNA, the CDR3 is TGTGCCAGCAGTGAAGCGGCAGGGGTCGGAATGAGGGGCTACACCTTC. Its protein is CASSEAAGVGMRGYTF.

The chain combines TRBV19 with TRBJ2-1; TRBD1 matches at 8 bases. Unmatched junction bases numbered 9, after V lost 5 bases and J lost 9 bases. This CDR3 comprises 14 residues. The V gene's germline CDR1 is LNHDA and CDR2 SQIVND (reference sequence). The CDR3 bases are TGTGCCAGTAGTCCGGACAGGGTTGGGGGTGAGCAGTTCTTC. It encodes CASSPDRVGGEQFF.

V and J are TRBV7-3 and TRBJ2-7, with TRBD1 identical over 8 bases. The V segment lost 5 bases and the J segment 5 bases; nucleotides outside the gene matches: 11. Germline CDR1 reads SGHTA; CDR2 reads FQGTGA. CDR3 length: 15 amino acids. The CDR3 reads CASSRGQGGVDEQYF. CDR3 bases: TGTGCCAGCAGCCGCGGACAGGGTGGGGTCGACGAGCAGTACTTC.

The CDR3 DNA sequence: TGCGCCAGCAGCCTTCTAGGGGTGAATGAAAAACTGTTTTTT. The encoded protein is CASSLLGVNEKLFF. This sequence joins TRBV4-3 and TRBJ1-4; tentatively, D is TRBD1 (5 bases). Germline V CDR1 and CDR2: LGHNA, YSLEER. V was clipped by 4 bases and J by 5 bases, with 11 bases between them. The CDR3 has 14 residues.

This clone was counted between two and nine times. The rearrangement joins TRBV5-6 to TRBJ1-1; 10 bases agree with TRBD1. The CDR3 is made up of 14 amino acids. Unmatched junction bases numbered 5, after V lost 4 bases and J lost 5 bases. Per the germline V gene, CDR1 is SGHDT and CDR2 is YYEEEE. The CDR3 region is CASSPGTGDTEAFF. The CDR3 DNA sequence: TGTGCCAGCAGCCCCGGGACAGGGGATACTGAAGCTTTCTTT.